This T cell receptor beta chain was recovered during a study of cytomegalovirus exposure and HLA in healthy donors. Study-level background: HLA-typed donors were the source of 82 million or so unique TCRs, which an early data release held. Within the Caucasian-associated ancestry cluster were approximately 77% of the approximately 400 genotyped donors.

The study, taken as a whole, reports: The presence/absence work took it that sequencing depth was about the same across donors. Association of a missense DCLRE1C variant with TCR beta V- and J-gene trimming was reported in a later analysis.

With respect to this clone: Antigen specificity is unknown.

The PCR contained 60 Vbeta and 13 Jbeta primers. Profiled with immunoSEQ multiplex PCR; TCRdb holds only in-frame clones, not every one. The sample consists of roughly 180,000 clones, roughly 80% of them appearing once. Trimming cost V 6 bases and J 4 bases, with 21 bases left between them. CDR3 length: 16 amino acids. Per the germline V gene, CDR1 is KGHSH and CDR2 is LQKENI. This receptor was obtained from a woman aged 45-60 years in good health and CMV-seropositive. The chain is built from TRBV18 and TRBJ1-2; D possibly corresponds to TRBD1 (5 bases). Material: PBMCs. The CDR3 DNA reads TGTGCCAGCTCTCAAGACCTTTCAGGGATCCCCTATGGCTACACCTTC. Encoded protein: CASSQDLSGIPYGYTF.